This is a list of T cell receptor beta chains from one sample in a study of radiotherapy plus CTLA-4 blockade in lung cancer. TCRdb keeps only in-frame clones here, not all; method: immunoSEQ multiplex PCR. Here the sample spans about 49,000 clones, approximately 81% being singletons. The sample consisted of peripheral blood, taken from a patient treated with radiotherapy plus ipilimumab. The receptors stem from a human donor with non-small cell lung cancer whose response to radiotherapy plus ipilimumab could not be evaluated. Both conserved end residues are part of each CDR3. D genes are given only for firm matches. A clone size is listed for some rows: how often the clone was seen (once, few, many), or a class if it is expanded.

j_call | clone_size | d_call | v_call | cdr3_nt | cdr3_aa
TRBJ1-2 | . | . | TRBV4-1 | TGCGCCAGCAGCGAACACATTCTACAGGGCTATGGCTACACCTTC | CASSEHILQGYGYTF
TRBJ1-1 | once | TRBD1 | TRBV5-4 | TGTGCCAGCAGCCTGGACAGGGCAGCGAACACTGAAGCTTTCTTT | CASSLDRAANTEAFF
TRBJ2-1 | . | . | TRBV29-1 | TGCAGCGTTGAAGATCGGTGGTTTTGGGACTCGACGAACAATGAGCAGTTCTTC | CSVEDRWFWDSTNNEQFF
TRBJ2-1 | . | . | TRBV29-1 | TGCAGCGTCAACATCTTAACGAGCGATGAGCAGTTCTTC | CSVNILTSDEQFF
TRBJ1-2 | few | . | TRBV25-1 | TGTGCCAGCAGTGGCGGGGGGCTCAGTGGCTACACCTTC | CASSGGGLSGYTF
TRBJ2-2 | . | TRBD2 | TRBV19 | TGTGCCAGTCAACCCAGACTAGCGGGAGGTGGCGGGGAGCTGTTTTTT | CASQPRLAGGGGELFF
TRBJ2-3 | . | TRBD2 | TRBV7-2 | TGTGCCAGCAGGGGAGTTAGGCGGGAGTTACTATCTAGCACAGATACGCAGTATTTT | CASRGVRRELLSSTDTQYF
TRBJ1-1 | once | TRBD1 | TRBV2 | TGTGCCAGCAGAAACGACAGGGGGCTAACTGAAGCTTTCTTT | CASRNDRGLTEAFF
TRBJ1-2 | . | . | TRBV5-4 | TGTGCCAGCAGCCGCGGACTAAACTATGGCTACACCTTC | CASSRGLNYGYTF
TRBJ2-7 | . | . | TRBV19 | TGTGCCAGTAGGGGGACTGACTCCTACGAGCAGTACTTC | CASRGTDSYEQYF
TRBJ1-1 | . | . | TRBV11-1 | TGTGCCAGCAGCTTAGCCATGGTCGGCGGTGAAGCTTTCTTT | CASSLAMVGGEAFF
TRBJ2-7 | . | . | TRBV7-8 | TGTGCCAGCAGCTTAGGACAGGTTCTCTACGAGCAGTACTTC | CASSLGQVLYEQYF
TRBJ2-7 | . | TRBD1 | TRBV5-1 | TGCGCCAGCAGTTCCCATCGACAGGGGCTCTACGAGCAGTACTTC | CASSSHRQGLYEQYF
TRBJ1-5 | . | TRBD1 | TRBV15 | TGTGCCACCAGCAGACCCACGGGGGGACAGGTGAATCAGCCCCAGCATTTT | CATSRPTGGQVNQPQHF
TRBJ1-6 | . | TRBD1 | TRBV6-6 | TGTGCCAGCAGTTTAACCCGACAGGGAGATAATTCACCCCTCCACTTT | CASSLTRQGDNSPLHF
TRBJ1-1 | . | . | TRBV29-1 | TGCAGCGTTTATACAGACACTGAAGCTTTCTTT | CSVYTDTEAFF
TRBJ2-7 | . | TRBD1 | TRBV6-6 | TGTGCCAGCAGACCGGGACAGGGATCCTACGAGCAGTACTTC | CASRPGQGSYEQYF
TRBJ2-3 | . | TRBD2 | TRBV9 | TGTGCCAGCAGCGTTGGGGTCGGGAGGGAAACTACGCAGTATTTT | CASSVGVGRETTQYF
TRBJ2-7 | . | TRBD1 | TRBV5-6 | TGTGCCAGCAGCTTAATTTCCGACAGGGACTACGAGCAGTACTTC | CASSLISDRDYEQYF
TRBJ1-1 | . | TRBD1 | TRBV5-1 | TGCGCCAGCAGCTCGGACAGGGCGAACACTGAAGCTTTCTTT | CASSSDRANTEAFF
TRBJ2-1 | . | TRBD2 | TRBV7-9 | TGTGCCAGCAGCTTACGGAATAGCGGGAGCTCCTACAATGAGCAGTTCTTC | CASSLRNSGSSYNEQFF
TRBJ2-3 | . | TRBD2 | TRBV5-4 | TGTGCCAGCAGCCCCTATCTTAGCGGGGCCCCAGATACGCAGTATTTT | CASSPYLSGAPDTQYF
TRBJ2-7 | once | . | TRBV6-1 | TGTGCCAGCAGTCCCCAAGGAGGTGGGCCCTACGAGCAGTACTTC | CASSPQGGGPYEQYF
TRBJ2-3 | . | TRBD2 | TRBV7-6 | TGTGCCAGCAGCTCCTCGGAGAGCGGGAGCGAAGCAGATACGCAGTATTTT | CASSSSESGSEADTQYF
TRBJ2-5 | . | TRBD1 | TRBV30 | TGTGCCTGGAGTCGCCTCCAGGGACAGGCTACAGAGGAGCAGTACTTC | CAWSRLQGQATEEQYF
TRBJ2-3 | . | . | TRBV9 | TGTGCCAGCAGCGGGTACCGGGGGGCGAGTCCTACAGATACGCAGTATTTT | CASSGYRGASPTDTQYF
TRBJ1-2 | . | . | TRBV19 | TGTGCCAGTAGTATTGGCAGGGTACACGGCTACACCTTC | CASSIGRVHGYTF
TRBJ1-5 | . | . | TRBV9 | TGTGCCAGCAGCGTAGATAGTAGCAATCAGCCCCAGCATTTT | CASSVDSSNQPQHF
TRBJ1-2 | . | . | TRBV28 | TGTGCCAGCAGTCAAGACAGCTATGGCTACACCTTC | CASSQDSYGYTF
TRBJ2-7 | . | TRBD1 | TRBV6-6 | TGTGCCAGCAGTCCCGGACAGGTTTCCTCCTACGAGCAGTACTTC | CASSPGQVSSYEQYF
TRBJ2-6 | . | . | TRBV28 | TGTGCCAGCAGTTTATCTAGCTCTGGGGCCAACGTCCTGACTTTC | CASSLSSSGANVLTF
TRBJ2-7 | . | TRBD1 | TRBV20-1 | TGCAGTGGGGACAGTCATTACGAGCAGTACTTC | CSGDSHYEQYF
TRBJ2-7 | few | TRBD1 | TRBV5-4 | TGTGCCAGCAGCTCACCGGGACAGGTGGGCGAGCAGTACTTC | CASSSPGQVGEQYF
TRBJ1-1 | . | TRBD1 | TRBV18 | TGTGCCAGCTCACGGGACAGGGGGCGGAACACTGAAGCTTTCTTT | CASSRDRGRNTEAFF
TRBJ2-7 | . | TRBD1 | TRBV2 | TGTGCCAGCAGGGAAACAGGGGGGACCTCCTACGAGCAGTACTTC | CASRETGGTSYEQYF
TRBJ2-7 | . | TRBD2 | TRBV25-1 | TGTGCCAGCAGTGAATGGGATAGCGGGAGCTACGAGCAGTACTTC | CASSEWDSGSYEQYF
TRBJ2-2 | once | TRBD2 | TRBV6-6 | TGTGCCAGCAGTTACGTGGGGGGGTCGGCCGGGGAGCTGTTTTTT | CASSYVGGSAGELFF
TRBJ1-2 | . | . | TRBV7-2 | TGTGCCAGCAGCTTCGGTTTTTATGGCTACACCTTC | CASSFGFYGYTF
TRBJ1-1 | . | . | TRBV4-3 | TGCGCCAGCAGCCCTGGGCGCATGAACACTGAAGCTTTCTTT | CASSPGRMNTEAFF
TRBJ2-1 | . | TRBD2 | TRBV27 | TGTGCCAGCAGTTTAGCGGGGGGGGCACATGAGCAGTTCTTC | CASSLAGGAHEQFF
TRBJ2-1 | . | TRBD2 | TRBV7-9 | TGTGCCAGCAGCTTATGGGGGACTAGCGGTTACAATGAGCAGTTCTTC | CASSLWGTSGYNEQFF
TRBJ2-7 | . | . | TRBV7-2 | TGTGCCAGCAGCTCCCCCCAGCGGATCCGGTACTTC | CASSSPQRIRYF
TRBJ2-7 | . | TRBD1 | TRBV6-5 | TGTGCCAGCAGTTACGGGACAGGGGGGTTGGACGAGCAGTACTTC | CASSYGTGGLDEQYF
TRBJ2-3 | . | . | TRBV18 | TGTGCCAGCTCGCAAAGTCCAGGGGCCTCAGATACGCAGTATTTT | CASSQSPGASDTQYF
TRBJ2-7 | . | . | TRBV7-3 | TGTGCCAGCAGCTTAACAGGGGCCCCCTACGAGCAGTACTTC | CASSLTGAPYEQYF
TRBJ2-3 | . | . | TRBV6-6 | TGTGCCAGCACCCTGACGAAGCGGAGCTCCACAGATACGCAGTATTTT | CASTLTKRSSTDTQYF
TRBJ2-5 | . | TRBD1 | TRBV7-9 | TGTGCCAGCAGCTTACGGCGGGACAGGGGAAGGCGGGAGACCCAGTACTTC | CASSLRRDRGRRETQYF
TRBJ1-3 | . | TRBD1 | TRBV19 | TGTGCCAGTATAGGGACAGGGCTGGCTGGAAACACCATATATTTT | CASIGTGLAGNTIYF
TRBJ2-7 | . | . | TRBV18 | TGTGCCAGCTCACCAGGACAGGGAGGGCGCGAGCAGTACTTC | CASSPGQGGREQYF
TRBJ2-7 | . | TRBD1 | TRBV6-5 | TGTGCCAGCAGTTACGGGGGGACAGGGCCCTACGAGCAGTACTTC | CASSYGGTGPYEQYF
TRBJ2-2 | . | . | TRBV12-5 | TGTGCTAGTGGTTCTGGTACTGGCGGGGAGCTGTTTTTT | CASGSGTGGELFF
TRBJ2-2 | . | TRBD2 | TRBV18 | TGTGCCAGCTCACCACTCAGCGGGAGTATAGGGAGCACCGGGGAGCTGTTTTTT | CASSPLSGSIGSTGELFF
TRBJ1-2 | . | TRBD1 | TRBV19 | TGTGCCAGTAGTACCCGGACAGGCGCTAACTATGGCTACACCTTC | CASSTRTGANYGYTF
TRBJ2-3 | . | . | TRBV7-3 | TGTGCCAGCACCTCTGGAGGGACAGATACGCAGTATTTT | CASTSGGTDTQYF
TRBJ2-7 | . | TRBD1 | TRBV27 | TGTGCCAGCAGTTTATTTAGGACAGGGGACGAGCAGTACTTC | CASSLFRTGDEQYF
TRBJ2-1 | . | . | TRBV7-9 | TGTGCCAGCAGCTTAGCGCAAGGGAGTTCCAATGAGCAGTTCTTC | CASSLAQGSSNEQFF
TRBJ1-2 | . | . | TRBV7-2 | TGTGCCAGCAGCTTAGCCCAGAACTATGGCTACACCTTC | CASSLAQNYGYTF
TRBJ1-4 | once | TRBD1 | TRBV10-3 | TGTGCCATCAGTATCCAGGGGGCAAGTGAAAAACTGTTTTTT | CAISIQGASEKLFF